A single sample gave rise to the 14 T cell receptor beta chains below, sequenced in a study of T-cell reconstitution after alpha-beta-depleted transplantation in children. Preparation of the TCRbeta library involved a method that used unique molecular identifiers. TCRdb ran MiXCR on the PCR reads and lists one entry per CDR3 protein. The repertoire holds 150,000 to 200,000 distinct CDR3 sequences, with about 6.4% as singletons. This specimen consisted of PBMCs from the stem cell graft donor, obtained from the stem cell graft. The receptors stem from a human donor who donated a stem cell graft to a child with Wiskott-Aldrich syndrome.

This clonotype was found a few times. The genes are TRBV21-1 and TRBJ2-5; the table names TRBD2, a call not compared with the DNA. TRBV21-1 is termed a pseudogene. The CDR3 is 19 residues long. CDR3 nucleotides: TGTGCCAGCAGCAAAGAGCAAGAGTGGAAGACTAGCGGGGGAGAGACCCAGTACTTC. It codes for CASSKEQEWKTSGGETQYF.

In its sample, this clonotype was seen many times. The V and J genes are TRBV6-6 and TRBJ2-4; D gene ambiguous. The CDR3 covers 12 residues. Per the germline V gene, CDR1 is MNHNY and CDR2 is SVGAGI (reference sequence). The ends were cut back, 7 bases at V and 6 bases at J, with 10 bases in the middle. CDR3: CASTPSSNIQYF. For the CDR3, the DNA is TGTGCCAGCACTCCTTCCTCAAACATTCAGTACTTC.

This clonotype was counted many times. J is TRBJ1-2 and V is TRBV10-3, with a possible D match to TRBD1 (5 bases). Trimming took 5 bases from V and 8 from J, leaving 12 bases between them. This CDR3 is built from 12 residues. CDR1 is ENHRY and CDR2 is SYGVKD in the germline V gene. The CDR3 sequence: CAISPGKMGYTF. In nucleotides, the CDR3 is TGTGCCATCAGTCCAGGGAAAATGGGCTACACCTTC.

Many counts were recorded for this clonotype. This rearrangement joins TRBV7-8 to TRBJ2-5; D is perhaps TRBD1 (6 bases). Germline V CDR1 and CDR2: SGHVS, FQNEAQ. The CDR3 sequence is 14 residues long. V shed 1 base and J shed 5 bases, with 11 bases lying between them. The CDR3 protein is CASSLVGGVETQYF. CDR3 nucleotide sequence: TGTGCCAGCAGCTTAGTAGGGGGTGTGGAGACCCAGTACTTC.

A note on this clonotype: A single base separates this from a much larger clone, so it may be a read error. The CDR3 nucleotides are TGCTGTGCTAGCGGGGCTAGCGGGGGGGGGAACTACGAGCAGTACTTC. It translates to CCASGASGGGNYEQYF. The chain combines TRBV20-1 with TRBJ2-7, with 12 bases lining up with TRBD2. The germline V gene encodes CDR1 DFQATT and CDR2 SNEGSKA (reference sequence). The CDR3 has 16 amino acids.

In this sample, this clonotype turned up a few times. The V call is TRBV5-4, the J call TRBJ1-2; D gene ambiguous. The CDR3 runs to 15 residues. V lost 5 bases, J lost 0 bases, and 14 bases lay in between. CDR1 is SGHNT and CDR2 is YYREEE in the germline V gene (reference sequence). The DNA for the CDR3 is TGTGCCAGCAGTCAAGGACTGGAAACTAACTATGGCTACACCTTC. As protein: CASSQGLETNYGYTF.

This clonotype was picked up many times. The chain joins TRBV20-1 to TRBJ2-5; TRBD1 matches at 7 bases. Germline values: CDR1 DFQATT, CDR2 SNEGSKA (reference sequence). CDR3 length: 13 residues. After removal of 4 bases from V and 8 bases from J, the junction contained 10 bases not matched to a gene. CDR3 bases: TGCAGTGCTACCGGGACAGAATTTGACACCCAGTACTTC. As protein: CSATGTEFDTQYF.

This clonotype was counted a few times. The chain carries TRBV20-1 and TRBJ2-3, with 11 bases that match TRBD2. The CDR3 totals 15 residues. Germline V gene data show CDR1 as DFQATT and CDR2 as SNEGSKA (reference sequence). V was clipped by 5 bases and J by 6 bases; unmatched bases: 10. The CDR3 DNA follows: TGCAGTGCTCCCCTTACTAGCGGGAGACCGGATACGCAGTATTTT. This translates into CSAPLTSGRPDTQYF.

V gene TRBV20-1 combines with J gene TRBJ1-5, with D possibly matching TRBD1 (5 bases). The CDR3 length is 17 residues. V was clipped by 0 bases and J by 1 base, with 16 bases between them. Germline loops: CDR1 DFQATT, CDR2 SNEGSKA (reference sequence). The DNA for the CDR3 is TGCAGTGCTAGAGATGGGGCGGCAGGGAGCAGCAATCAGCCCCAGCATTTT. Residues: CSARDGAAGSSNQPQHF.

The chain couples TRBV27 to TRBJ1-4; maybe TRBD1 (5 bases). CDR1 is MNHEY and CDR2 is SMNVEV in the germline V gene (reference sequence). Between the trimmed V and J ends, which lost 0 bases and 3 bases, there was a span of 8 bases. This CDR3 is 15 amino acids long. This chain's CDR3 is CASSLSVGANEKLFF. In nucleotides, the CDR3 is TGTGCCAGCAGTTTATCCGTAGGGGCTAATGAAAAACTGTTTTTT. Complete variable domain (other parts from reference TRBV27 and TRBJ1-4): EAQVTQNPRYLITVTGKKLTVTCSQNMNHEYMSWYRQDPGLGLRQIYYSMNVEVTDKGDVPEGYKVSRKEKRNFPLILESPSPNQTSLYFCASSLSVGANEKLFFGSGTQLSVL.

This clonotype was detected many times. V usage is TRBV7-9 and J usage is TRBJ2-7; D unresolved. Per the germline V gene, CDR1 is SEHNR and CDR2 is FQNEAQ (reference sequence). There are 11 residues in the CDR3. V was shortened by 5 bases and J by 4 bases, with 6 bases between the two germline ends. For the CDR3, the DNA is TGTGCCAGCAGCCCCTTTTACGAGCAGTACTTC. Amino acids: CASSPFYEQYF.

This clonotype was counted many times. This chain uses TRBV10-3 with TRBJ1-2, with D tentatively TRBD1 (5 bases). With 8 bases removed from V and 7 bases from J, the gap between germline ends came to 14 bases. The germline gives CDR1 ENHRY, CDR2 SYGVKD. There are 12 residues in the CDR3. This CDR3 is CAIGREHVGYTF. CDR3 sequence (DNA): TGTGCCATCGGCAGGGAACATGTTGGCTACACCTTC.

V and J are TRBV7-9 and TRBJ2-2; a possible D gene is TRBD2 (5 bases). The CDR3 is 17 residues long. V lost 3 bases and J lost 0, with 14 bases in between. Germline CDR1 reads SEHNR; CDR2 reads FQNEAQ (reference sequence). The DNA of the CDR3 is TGTGCCAGCAGCTTTGCCCAAGAGGGATCGAACACCGGGGAGCTGTTTTTT. Amino acids: CASSFAQEGSNTGELFF.

This clonotype has more than one count but fewer than ten. V is TRBV7-9 and J is TRBJ1-1, with 7 nucleotides matching TRBD1. The germline V gene has CDR1 SEHNR and CDR2 FQNEAQ (reference sequence). The CDR3 extends over 15 amino acids. Germline trimming cut 1 base from V and 4 bases from J; bases unmatched to any gene: 6. The CDR3 DNA is TGTGCCAGCAGCTTAGACAGGGGAGGTGGCACTGAAGCTTTCTTT. Its protein product is CASSLDRGGGTEAFF.